This is a list of T cell receptor beta chains from one sample in a study of control samples from healthy donors and cancer patients. TCRdb's copy holds only in-frame clones and misses some; the assay was immunoSEQ multiplex PCR. The sample gives 95,000 to 150,000 clones, around 92% of which show up once; 0.55% to 0.65% is in the top ten. Sequencing was carried out using PBMCs. The receptors derive from an elderly man with head and neck cancer. CDR3s include the opening cysteine and the closing phenylalanine or tryptophan. The D gene is left open where the match is weak. Clone size appears in some rows only: once, few, many, or a class for an expanded clone.

CASSLMGDRGGSNQPQHF | TGTGCCAGCAGTTTAATGGGGGACAGGGGAGGTAGCAATCAGCCCCAGCATTTT | TRBJ1-5 | once | TRBV27 | TRBD1
CASSLLQNTEAFF | TGCGCCAGCAGCTTGTTACAGAACACTGAAGCTTTCTTT | TRBJ1-1 | . | TRBV5-1 | .
CASSFSFRSNEKLFF | TGTGCCAGCAGTTTTAGTTTCCGGAGTAATGAAAAACTGTTTTTT | TRBJ1-4 | . | TRBV27 | .
CASSPFYGVSYNEQFF | TGTGCCAGCTCTCCTTTTTACGGGGTCTCCTACAATGAGCAGTTCTTC | TRBJ2-1 | . | TRBV18 | .
CASSERQLLLRNTEAFF | TGTGCCAGCAGTGAAAGGCAGCTCTTGTTGAGGAACACTGAAGCTTTCTTT | TRBJ1-1 | . | TRBV2 | .
CASSWTRSAQETQYF | TGTGCCAGCAGTTGGACTAGAAGCGCCCAAGAGACCCAGTACTTC | TRBJ2-5 | . | TRBV3-1/TRBV3-2 | TRBD2
CSLARVGETQYF | TGCAGCCTCGCCAGGGTAGGAGAGACCCAGTACTTC | TRBJ2-5 | . | TRBV29-1 | .
CASSLMGATLNYGYTF | TGTGCCAGCAGCTTAATGGGTGCGACTCTTAACTATGGCTACACCTTC | TRBJ1-2 | . | TRBV5-4 | .
CASSRTSGGETQYF | TGTGCCAGCAGTAGGACTAGCGGGGGAGAGACCCAGTACTTC | TRBJ2-5 | . | TRBV6-2/TRBV6-3 | TRBD2
CASSPGQGNTEAFF | TGTGCCAGCTCACCAGGACAGGGAAACACTGAAGCTTTCTTT | TRBJ1-1 | once | TRBV18 | TRBD1
CASSDGGGANEQFF | TGTGCCAGCAGTGACGGCGGGGGGGCCAATGAGCAGTTCTTC | TRBJ2-1 | few | TRBV6-4 | TRBD2
CSAFEVETQYF | TGCAGTGCATTCGAAGTGGAGACCCAGTACTTC | TRBJ2-5 | . | TRBV20-1 | .
CASSLIGGTQYF | TGTGCCAGCAGTTTGATCGGTGGGACCCAGTACTTC | TRBJ2-5 | once | TRBV27 | .
CASSASGGAGGQNIQYF | TGTGCCAGCAGCGCGTCAGGGGGCGCGGGGGGCCAAAACATTCAGTACTTC | TRBJ2-4 | . | TRBV7-9 | .
CASSFTGAGYTF | TGTGCCAGCAGCTTTACGGGGGCGGGATACACCTTC | TRBJ1-2 | few | TRBV5-4 | .
CASSLGPGGNQPQHF | TGCGCCAGCAGCTTGGGACCGGGAGGCAATCAGCCCCAGCATTTT | TRBJ1-5 | . | TRBV5-1 | .
CASMHRLADTQYF | TGTGCCAGCATGCACCGACTAGCAGATACGCAGTATTTT | TRBJ2-3 | . | TRBV7-9 | .
CAISGDRLPYNEQFF | TGTGCCATCAGTGGAGACAGGCTCCCCTACAATGAGCAGTTCTTC | TRBJ2-1 | . | TRBV10-3 | .
CASSKDSSSNYGYTF | TGTGCCAGCAGTAAGGACAGCTCCTCTAACTATGGCTACACCTTC | TRBJ1-2 | . | TRBV2 | .
CASSFLSRDRGNNEQFF | TGTGCCAGCAGCTTCCTCTCCCGAGACAGGGGAAACAATGAGCAGTTCTTC | TRBJ2-1 | . | TRBV7-2 | TRBD1
CASSSTGGADYGYTF | TGTGCCAGCAGCTCCACAGGGGGCGCCGACTATGGCTACACCTTC | TRBJ1-2 | . | TRBV7-9 | TRBD1
CSASRDSNQPQHF | TGCAGTGCTAGTCGAGACAGCAATCAGCCCCAGCATTTT | TRBJ1-5 | . | TRBV20-1 | .
CATQGGYSNQPQHF | TGTGCCACCCAAGGGGGCTATAGCAATCAGCCCCAGCATTTT | TRBJ1-5 | once | TRBV6-5 | TRBD1
CASGPLTGGTDTQYF | TGTGCCAGCGGCCCCTTGACGGGGGGCACAGATACGCAGTATTTT | TRBJ2-3 | . | TRBV14 | .
CASSLGGEAVYTGELFF | TGCGCCAGCAGCTTGGGCGGGGAGGCGGTATACACCGGGGAGCTGTTTTTT | TRBJ2-2 | . | TRBV5-1 | .
CASSVLGTGSETQYF | TGTGCCAGCAGCGTACTAGGGACAGGGAGCGAGACCCAGTACTTC | TRBJ2-5 | . | TRBV7-8 | TRBD1
CASSYPPGQGGEQYF | TGTGCCAGCAGTTATCCCCCGGGACAGGGTGGCGAGCAGTACTTC | TRBJ2-7 | . | TRBV6-2/TRBV6-3 | TRBD1
CASSIQAGQPQHF | TGTGCCAGTAGTATCCAAGCTGGCCAGCCCCAGCATTTT | TRBJ1-5 | . | TRBV19 | .
CASSLGPRGAYEQYF | TGTGCCAGCAGTCTCGGGCCTCGTGGGGCCTACGAGCAGTACTTC | TRBJ2-7 | . | TRBV6-2/TRBV6-3 | .
CASSPGFGGQYF | TGTGCCAGCTCACCCGGGTTCGGGGGGCAGTACTTC | TRBJ2-7 | . | TRBV18 | .
CASSSSGASGGYTF | TGTGCCAGCAGTTCCTCAGGGGCGTCGGGGGGCTACACCTTC | TRBJ1-2 | . | TRBV27 | .
CASSLSKTGENQPQHF | TGTGCCAGCAGTTTATCGAAGACAGGGGAAAATCAGCCCCAGCATTTT | TRBJ1-5 | . | TRBV27 | TRBD1
CASSDNRGYAEAFF | TGCGCCAGCAGCGACAACAGGGGGTACGCTGAAGCTTTCTTT | TRBJ1-1 | . | TRBV5-1 | TRBD1
CASSPSGAMSSEAFF | TGTGCCAGCTCCCCCAGCGGGGCGATGTCGTCTGAAGCTTTCTTT | TRBJ1-1 | . | TRBV18 | .
CASSSDRLAGFYEQYF | TGTGCCAGCAGTTCAGACCGACTAGCGGGCTTCTACGAGCAGTACTTC | TRBJ2-7 | . | TRBV27 | TRBD2
CASSQLGLSGNTIYF | TGCGCCAGCAGCCAATTAGGGCTTTCTGGAAACACCATATATTTT | TRBJ1-3 | . | TRBV4-1 | .
CASRLGETGSAEAFF | TGTGCCAGTAGACTGGGCGAGACAGGGTCCGCTGAAGCTTTCTTT | TRBJ1-1 | . | TRBV19 | TRBD1
CASSRGTGRQGSYEQYF | TGTGCCAGCAGCCGTGGAACGGGACGGCAGGGCTCCTACGAGCAGTACTTC | TRBJ2-7 | . | TRBV3-1/TRBV3-2 | .
CASSFSGGVGDF | TGTGCCAGCAGCTTTTCAGGGGGCGTAGGGGATTTC | TRBJ2-7 | . | TRBV11-2 | TRBD1
CASSGGLGPSPLHF | TGTGCCAGCAGCGGGGGACTTGGCCCTTCACCCCTCCACTTT | TRBJ1-6 | . | TRBV9 | .
CASIRNSPLHF | TGCGCCAGCATCCGTAATTCACCCCTCCACTTT | TRBJ1-6 | . | TRBV10-1 | .
CAWSVPYPLPPYEQYF | TGTGCCTGGAGTGTCCCTTATCCTTTGCCCCCCTACGAGCAGTACTTC | TRBJ2-7 | . | TRBV30 | .
CASTPGQTNYGYTF | TGTGCCAGTACTCCGGGACAAACTAACTATGGCTACACCTTC | TRBJ1-2 | . | TRBV19 | .
CASSGTGTSGGAGTDTQYF | TGTGCCAGCAGTGGGACCGGGACTAGCGGGGGGGCCGGGACAGATACGCAGTATTTT | TRBJ2-3 | once | TRBV6-1 | TRBD2
CASSLFQGNGYTF | TGCGCCAGCAGCCTATTTCAGGGGAATGGCTACACCTTC | TRBJ1-2 | . | TRBV4-3 | .
CASRTTGDGYTF | TGTGCCAGCCGTACCACAGGGGATGGCTACACCTTC | TRBJ1-2 | once | TRBV7-2 | TRBD1
CASSERGTGGDTQYF | TGCGCCAGCAGTGAAAGGGGGACAGGGGGAGATACGCAGTATTTT | TRBJ2-3 | . | TRBV10-1 | TRBD1
CASSSRDRATDTQYF | TGCGCCAGCAGTTCCCGGGACAGGGCGACAGATACGCAGTATTTT | TRBJ2-3 | . | TRBV10-2 | TRBD1
CASSQAEVYEQYF | TGCGCCAGCAGCCAAGCGGAGGTCTACGAGCAGTACTTC | TRBJ2-7 | . | TRBV4-1 | .
CASSRWRLGRASSYNEQFF | TGCGCCAGCAGCCGCTGGCGGCTAGGTCGGGCAAGCTCCTACAATGAGCAGTTCTTC | TRBJ2-1 | . | TRBV4-3 | .
CASSSPARRTDTQYF | TGTGCCAGCAGTTCCCCTGCGCGGAGGACAGATACGCAGTATTTT | TRBJ2-3 | . | TRBV7-9 | .
CASSQGSGRAWGEQYF | TGCGCCAGCAGCCAGGGTAGCGGGAGGGCCTGGGGCGAGCAGTACTTC | TRBJ2-7 | . | TRBV4-1 | TRBD2
CSLGLAGDVYDTQYF | TGCAGCCTAGGACTAGCGGGAGATGTTTACGATACGCAGTATTTT | TRBJ2-3 | once | TRBV29-1 | TRBD2
CASSPGTSGRIAGELFF | TGTGCCAGCAGCCCTGGGACTAGCGGGAGGATTGCCGGGGAGCTGTTTTTT | TRBJ2-2 | once | TRBV5-4 | TRBD2
CASSPPGLQAGTEAFF | TGCGCCAGCAGCCCTCCGGGACTCCAGGCAGGCACTGAAGCTTTCTTT | TRBJ1-1 | . | TRBV5-1 | .
CASSRRGGTEAFF | TGTGCCAGCAGCCGCAGGGGGGGGACTGAAGCTTTCTTT | TRBJ1-1 | . | TRBV3-1/TRBV3-2 | TRBD1
CASRTVDRGDGYTF | TGCGCCAGCAGAACCGTGGACAGGGGCGATGGCTACACCTTC | TRBJ1-2 | . | TRBV5-1 | TRBD1